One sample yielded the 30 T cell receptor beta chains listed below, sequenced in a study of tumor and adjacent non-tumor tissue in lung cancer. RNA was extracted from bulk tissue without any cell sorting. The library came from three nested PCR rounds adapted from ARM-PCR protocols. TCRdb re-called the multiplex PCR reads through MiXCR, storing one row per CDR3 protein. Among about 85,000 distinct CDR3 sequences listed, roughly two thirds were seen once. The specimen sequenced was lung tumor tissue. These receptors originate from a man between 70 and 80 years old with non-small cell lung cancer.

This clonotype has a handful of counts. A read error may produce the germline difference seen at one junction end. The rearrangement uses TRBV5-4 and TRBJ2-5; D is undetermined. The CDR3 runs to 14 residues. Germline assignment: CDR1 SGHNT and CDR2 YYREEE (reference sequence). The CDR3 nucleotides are TGTGCCAGCAGCTTGGAGGTGTACCAAGGGACCCAGTACTTC. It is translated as CASSLEVYQGTQYF.

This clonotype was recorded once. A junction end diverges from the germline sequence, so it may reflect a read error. The CDR3 loop reads CASHRGSSFEEYF. The CDR3 DNA is TGTGCCAGCCACAGGGGCAGCTCCTTCGAGGAGTACTTC. The rearrangement links TRBV6-5 to TRBJ2-7; 7 positions match TRBD1. Germline lookup yields CDR1 MNHEY and CDR2 SVGAGI. This CDR3 contains 13 residues.

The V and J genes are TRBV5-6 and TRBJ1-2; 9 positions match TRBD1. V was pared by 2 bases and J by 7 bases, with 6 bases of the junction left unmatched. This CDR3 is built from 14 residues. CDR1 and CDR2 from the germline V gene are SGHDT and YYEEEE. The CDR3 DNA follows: TGTGCCAGCAGCTTTCGGACAGGGGCGGGTGGCTACACCTTC. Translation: CASSFRTGAGGYTF.

CDR3 protein: CVGSPYTTDTQYF. As DNA, the CDR3 is TGTGTCGGCAGCCCATACACGACAGATACGCAGTATTTT. The rearrangement uses TRBV7-3 and TRBJ2-3; D remains ambiguous. Germline CDR1 and CDR2: SGHTA and FQGTGA. The length of the CDR3 is 13 residues.

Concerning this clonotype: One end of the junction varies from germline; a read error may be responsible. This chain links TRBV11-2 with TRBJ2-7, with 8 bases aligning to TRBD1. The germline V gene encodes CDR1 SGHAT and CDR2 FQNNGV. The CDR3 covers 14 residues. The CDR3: CASREGDRNYEQHF. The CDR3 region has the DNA TGTGCCAGCAGGGAGGGGGACAGGAACTACGAGCAGCACTTC.

The CDR3: CASSFHGRNSPLHF. CDR3 sequence (DNA): TGTGCCAGCAGTTTCCACGGGCGAAATTCACCCCTCCACTTT. The chain joins TRBV28 to TRBJ1-6; D is uncertain. Germline assignment: CDR1 MDHEN and CDR2 SYDVKM. This CDR3 is built from 14 residues. V shed 3 bases and J shed 7 bases, with 10 bases lying between them.

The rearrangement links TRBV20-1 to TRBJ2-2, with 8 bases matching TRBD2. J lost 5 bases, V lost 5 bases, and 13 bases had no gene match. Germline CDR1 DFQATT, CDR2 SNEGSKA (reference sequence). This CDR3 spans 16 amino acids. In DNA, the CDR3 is TGCAGTGCTTACCCTTGGCCGGGGGGGCGGACCGGGGAGCTGTTTTTT. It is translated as CSAYPWPGGRTGELFF.

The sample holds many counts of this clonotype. CDR3 sequence (DNA): TGTGCCAGCAGTTTAATCCAGGGTCTCTACAATGAGCAGTTCTTC. This codes for CASSLIQGLYNEQFF. This chain connects TRBV12-3 or TRBV12-4 to TRBJ2-1, with a weak D call TRBD1 (5 bases). This CDR3 spans 15 amino acids. V gave up 2 bases and J gave up 3 bases, with 11 bases separating them.

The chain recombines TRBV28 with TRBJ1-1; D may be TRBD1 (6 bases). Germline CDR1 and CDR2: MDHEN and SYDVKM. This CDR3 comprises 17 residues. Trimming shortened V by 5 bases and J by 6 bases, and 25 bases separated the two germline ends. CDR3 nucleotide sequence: TGTGCCAGCAGTCAGCCCACCCTCGGACAGTGGTTCCCTGAAGCTTTCTTT. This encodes CASSQPTLGQWFPEAFF.

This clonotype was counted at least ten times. CDR3 coding DNA: TGTGCCAGCAGTACGCCAGCGGGAGGCCGTCTCGAGCAGTACTTC. It encodes CASSTPAGGRLEQYF. The chain carries TRBV6-6 and TRBJ2-7; 9 bases agree with TRBD2. The V gene end was trimmed by 5 bases and the J gene end by 6 bases; junction bases not matched to a gene: 11. Germline values: CDR1 MNHNY, CDR2 SVGAGI (reference sequence). The CDR3 sequence is 15 residues long.

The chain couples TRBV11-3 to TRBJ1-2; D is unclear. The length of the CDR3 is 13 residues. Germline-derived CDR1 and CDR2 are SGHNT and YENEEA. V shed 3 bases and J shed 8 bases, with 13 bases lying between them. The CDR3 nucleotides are TGTGCCAGCAGCTTTAGCGGGGATACGGGCTACACCTTC. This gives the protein CASSFSGDTGYTF.

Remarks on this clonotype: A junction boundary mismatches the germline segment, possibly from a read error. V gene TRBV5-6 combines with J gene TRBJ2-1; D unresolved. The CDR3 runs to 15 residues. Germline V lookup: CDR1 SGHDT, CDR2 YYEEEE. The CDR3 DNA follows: TGTGTCAGCAGTCTTGGACCACGCTCCTACAATGAACAGTTCTTC. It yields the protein CVSSLGPRSYNEQFF.

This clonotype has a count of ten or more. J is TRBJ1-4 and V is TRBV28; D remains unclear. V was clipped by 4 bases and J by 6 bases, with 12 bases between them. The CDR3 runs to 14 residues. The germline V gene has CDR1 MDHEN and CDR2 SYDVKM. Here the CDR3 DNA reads TGTGCCAGCAGTTCCGGCCTAGTGGATGAAAAACTGTTTTTT. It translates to CASSSGLVDEKLFF.

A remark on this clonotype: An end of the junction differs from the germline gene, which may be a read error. The DNA of the CDR3 is TGTGCCAGCAGTTCTGACCATCTACATCTCACGTTT. Protein product: CASSSDHLHLTF. The rearrangement uses TRBV28 and TRBJ2-2; no reliable D call. CDR3 length equals 12 residues. CDR1 is MDHEN and CDR2 is SYDVKM in the germline V gene.

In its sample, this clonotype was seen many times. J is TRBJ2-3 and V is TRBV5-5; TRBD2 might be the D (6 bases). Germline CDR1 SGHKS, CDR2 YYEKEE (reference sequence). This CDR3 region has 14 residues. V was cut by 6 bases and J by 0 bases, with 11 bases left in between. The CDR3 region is CASKGGQSTDTQYF. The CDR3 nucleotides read TGTGCCAGCAAAGGAGGGCAAAGCACAGATACGCAGTATTTT.

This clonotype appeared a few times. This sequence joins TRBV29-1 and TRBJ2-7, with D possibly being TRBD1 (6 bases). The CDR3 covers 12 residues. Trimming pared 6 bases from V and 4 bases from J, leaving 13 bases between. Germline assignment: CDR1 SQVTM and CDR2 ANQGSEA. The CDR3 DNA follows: TGCAGCGTGGGGACAAGGCCTTACGAGCAGTACTTC. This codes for CSVGTRPYEQYF.

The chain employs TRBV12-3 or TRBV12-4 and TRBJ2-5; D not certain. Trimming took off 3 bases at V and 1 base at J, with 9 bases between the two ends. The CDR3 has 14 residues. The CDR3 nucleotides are TGTGCCAGCAGTTTGTCAGTGGCCCAAGAGACCCAGTACTTC. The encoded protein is CASSLSVAQETQYF.

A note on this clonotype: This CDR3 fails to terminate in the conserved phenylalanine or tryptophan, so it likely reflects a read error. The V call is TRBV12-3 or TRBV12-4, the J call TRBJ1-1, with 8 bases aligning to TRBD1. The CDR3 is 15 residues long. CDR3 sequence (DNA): TGTGCCTGCAGTTTCCTCTCAGGGGGCCGGACTGAAGCTTTCTCT. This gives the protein CACSFLSGGRTEAFS.

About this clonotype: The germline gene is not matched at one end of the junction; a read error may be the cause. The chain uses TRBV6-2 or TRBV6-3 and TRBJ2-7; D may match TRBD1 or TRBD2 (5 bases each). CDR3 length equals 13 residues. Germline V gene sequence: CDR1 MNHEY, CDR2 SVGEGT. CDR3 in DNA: TGTGTCAGCAGAACAGGACTCTCCCACGAGCAGTGCTTC. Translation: CVSRTGLSHEQCF.

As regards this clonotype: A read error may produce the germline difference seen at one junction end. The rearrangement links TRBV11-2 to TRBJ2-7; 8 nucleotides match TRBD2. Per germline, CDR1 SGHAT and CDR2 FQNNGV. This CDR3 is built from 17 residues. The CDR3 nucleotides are TGTGCCAGCAGCTTAAAACCGGGACTAGGGGGAGTTCGCGAGCAGTACTTT. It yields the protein CASSLKPGLGGVREQYF.

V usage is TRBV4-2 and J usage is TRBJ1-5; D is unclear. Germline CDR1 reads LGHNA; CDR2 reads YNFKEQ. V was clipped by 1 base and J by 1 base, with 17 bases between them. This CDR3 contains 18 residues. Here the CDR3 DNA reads TGTGCCAGCAGCCAAGGGAGGGTGCATGAGATGAGCAATCAGCCCCAGCATTTT. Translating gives CASSQGRVHEMSNQPQHF.

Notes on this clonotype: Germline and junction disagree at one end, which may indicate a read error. The CDR3 sequence: CSVSGSGRAFSYNEQFF. As DNA, the CDR3 is TGTAGCGTTTCGGGTAGCGGGCGGGCCTTTTCCTACAATGAGCAATTCTTC. The V and J genes are TRBV29-1 and TRBJ2-1; TRBD2 matches 7 bases. The germline gives CDR1 SQVTM, CDR2 ANQGSEA. The CDR3 runs 17 residues.

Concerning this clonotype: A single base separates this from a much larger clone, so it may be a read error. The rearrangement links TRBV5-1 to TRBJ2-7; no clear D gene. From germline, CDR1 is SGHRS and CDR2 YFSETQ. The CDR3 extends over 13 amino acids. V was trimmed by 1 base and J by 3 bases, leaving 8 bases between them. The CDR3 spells CASSLYLHYEQYF. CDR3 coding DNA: TGCGCCAGCAGCTTGTACTTGCACTACGAGCAGTACTTC.

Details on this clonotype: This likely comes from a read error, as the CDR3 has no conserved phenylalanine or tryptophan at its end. In DNA form, the CDR3 reads TGTGCCAGCCCGGAGGGGGGCCAATCCTACGAGCAGTACCTC. This encodes CASPEGGQSYEQYL. This chain links TRBV6-4 with TRBJ2-7; D possibly matches TRBD1 or TRBD2 (6 bases each). The CDR3 is 14 residues long. Germline CDR1 and CDR2: MRHNA and SNTAGT. The V and J ends lost 8 bases and 1 base respectively, with 15 bases between them.

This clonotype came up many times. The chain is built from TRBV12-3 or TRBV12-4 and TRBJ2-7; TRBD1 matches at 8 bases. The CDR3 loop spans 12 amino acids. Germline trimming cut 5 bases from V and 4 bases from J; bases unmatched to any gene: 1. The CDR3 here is CASSRTGYEQYF. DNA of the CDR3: TGTGCCAGCAGTCGGACAGGGTACGAGCAGTACTTC.

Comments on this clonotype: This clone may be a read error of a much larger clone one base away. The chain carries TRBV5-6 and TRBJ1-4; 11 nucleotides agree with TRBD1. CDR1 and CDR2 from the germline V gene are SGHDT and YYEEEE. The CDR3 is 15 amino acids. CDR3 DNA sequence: TGTGCCAGGAGCTTCGGGACAGGGGGGAATGAAAAACTGTTTTTT. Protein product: CARSFGTGGNEKLFF.

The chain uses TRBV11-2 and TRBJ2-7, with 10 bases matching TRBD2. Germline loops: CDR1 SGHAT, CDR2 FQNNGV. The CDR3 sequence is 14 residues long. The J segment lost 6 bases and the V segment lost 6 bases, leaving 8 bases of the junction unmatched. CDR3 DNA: TGTGCCAGCAGTATAGCGGGAGGCCTGTGCGAGCAGTACTTC. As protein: CASSIAGGLCEQYF.

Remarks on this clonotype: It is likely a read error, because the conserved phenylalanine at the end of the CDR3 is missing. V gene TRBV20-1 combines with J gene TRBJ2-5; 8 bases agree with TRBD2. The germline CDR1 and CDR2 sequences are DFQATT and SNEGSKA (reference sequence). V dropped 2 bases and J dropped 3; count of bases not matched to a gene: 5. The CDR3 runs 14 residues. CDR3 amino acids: CSARRLAGKETQYL. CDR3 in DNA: TGCAGTGCTAGACGGCTAGCGGGTAAAGAGACCCAGTACTTA.

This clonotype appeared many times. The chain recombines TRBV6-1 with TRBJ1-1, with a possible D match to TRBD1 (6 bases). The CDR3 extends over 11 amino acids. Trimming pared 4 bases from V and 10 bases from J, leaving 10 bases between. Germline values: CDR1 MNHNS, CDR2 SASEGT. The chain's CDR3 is CASSAGAGAFF. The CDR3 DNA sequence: TGTGCCAGCAGTGCGGGGGCGGGAGCTTTCTTT.

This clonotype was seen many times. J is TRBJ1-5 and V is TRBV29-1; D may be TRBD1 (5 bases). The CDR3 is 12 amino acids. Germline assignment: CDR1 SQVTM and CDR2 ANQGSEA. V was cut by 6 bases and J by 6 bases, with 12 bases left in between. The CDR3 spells CSVLQGGQPQHF. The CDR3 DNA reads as TGCAGCGTCCTTCAGGGAGGTCAGCCCCAGCATTTT.